This entry lists 27 T cell receptor beta chains sequenced from one sample in a study of OX40 agonist ivuxolimab in advanced cancers. Libraries were prepared by immunoSEQ multiplex PCR; TCRdb keeps only in-frame clonotypes and omits some of them. The sample comprises some 97,000 clones, around 90% of which are singletons, and more than 0.15% rests with the top ten. The sequenced sample was CD4+ or CD8+ T cells sorted from blood, obtained in a trial of the OX40 agonist ivuxolimab. These receptors were collected from an adult with an advanced solid tumor such as melanoma, head and neck, liver or kidney cancer.

The CDR3 nucleotides read TGTGCCAGCAGCGCGGGACCTACGAACACTGAAGCTTTCTTT. Translating it yields CASSAGPTNTEAFF. This chain connects TRBV5-6 to TRBJ1-1; perhaps TRBD1 as D (5 bases). Germline-derived CDR1 and CDR2 are SGHDT and YYEEEE. Trimming removed 4 bases at V and 1 base at J, with 11 bases between. The CDR3 covers 14 residues. The variable domain in full, with the rest retrieved from reference TRBV5-6 and TRBJ1-1, is DAGVTQSPTHLIKTRGQQVTLRCSPKSGHDTVSWYQQALGQGPQFIFQYYEEEERQRGNFPDRFSGHQFPNYSSELNVNALLLGDSALYLCASSAGPTNTEAFFGQGTRLTVV.

The chain has TRBV6-5 and TRBJ2-4, with D perhaps matching TRBD2 (6 bases). Germline-derived CDR1 and CDR2 are MNHEY and SVGAGI. The CDR3 is made up of 14 amino acids. V lost 9 bases, J lost 1 base, and 13 bases lay in between. For the CDR3, the DNA is TGTGCCAGACCTGACCGGGGGGCCAAAAACATTCAGTACTTC. It translates to CARPDRGAKNIQYF.

The chain has TRBV11-2 and TRBJ2-7; TRBD2 matches 14 bases. Trimming removed 5 bases from V and 10 bases from J; junction bases left unmatched: 7. This CDR3 comprises 14 residues. CDR1 SGHAT and CDR2 FQNNGV come from the germline V gene. The CDR3, as DNA: TGTGCCAGCAGCCCGGGGACTAGCGGGAGACATCAGTACTTC. It encodes CASSPGTSGRHQYF.

The rearrangement links TRBV6-5 to TRBJ1-5, with TRBD1 identical over 7 bases. V was clipped by 0 bases and J by 2 bases; unmatched bases: 4. The CDR3 extends over 16 amino acids. Germline CDR1 reads MNHEY; CDR2 reads SVGAGI. The CDR3 is CASSYSGGRGNQPQHF. The CDR3 DNA reads as TGTGCCAGCAGTTACTCAGGGGGCCGGGGCAATCAGCCCCAGCATTTT.

The V gene is TRBV2, the J gene TRBJ2-1; possibly TRBD2 for D (6 bases). The CDR3 length is 16 residues. The V end lost 2 bases, the J end lost 4 bases, and 15 bases lay between the germline ends. Germline CDR1 is SNHLY and CDR2 is FYNNEI. CDR3 nucleotides: TGTGCCAGCAGTGAACTGCGGGGAGGAATATACAATGAGCAGTTCTTC. Translating gives CASSELRGGIYNEQFF. The variable domain in full, completed from reference TRBV2 and TRBJ2-1, reads EPEVTQTPSHQVTQMGQEVILRCVPISNHLYFYWYRQILGQKVEFLVSFYNNEISEKSEIFDDQFSVERPDGSNFTLKIRSTKLEDSAMYFCASSELRGGIYNEQFFGPGTRLTVL.

The chain links TRBV19 to TRBJ2-7, with TRBD2 matching 13 bases. Germline CDR1 LNHDA, CDR2 SQIVND (reference sequence). This CDR3 is 17 amino acids long. The junction had 10 bases not matched to a gene; V was cut back by 5 bases and J by 3 bases. The CDR3 region has the DNA TGTGCCAGTAGTTCCGGACTAGCGGGAGCAAACGTCTACGAGCAGTACTTC. Amino acids: CASSSGLAGANVYEQYF. The whole variable domain, remainder taken from reference TRBV19 and TRBJ2-7, is DGGITQSPKYLFRKEGQNVTLSCEQNLNHDAMYWYRQDPGQGLRLIYYSQIVNDFQKGDIAEGYSVSREKKESFPLTVTSAQKNPTAFYLCASSSGLAGANVYEQYFGPGTRLTVT.

This clone showed up just once. The V and J genes are TRBV9 and TRBJ2-7; possible D gene TRBD2, 6 bases. This CDR3 spans 16 amino acids. Looked up from germline, CDR1 is SGDLS and CDR2 is YYNGEE. V was shortened by 0 bases and J by 6 bases, with 19 bases between the two germline ends. The CDR3 DNA follows: TGTGCCAGCAGCGTAGGGCGAGATGGGGGGAAGGGCGAGCAGTACTTC. Translation: CASSVGRDGGKGEQYF.

The chain combines TRBV2 with TRBJ1-1, with a weak D call TRBD1 (6 bases). The V and J ends lost 9 bases and 7 bases respectively, with 15 bases between them. Germline V gene data show CDR1 as SNHLY and CDR2 as FYNNEI. CDR3 length: 12 residues. CDR3 protein: CASNREVGEAFF. In DNA, the CDR3 is TGTGCCAGTAACAGGGAGGTAGGTGAAGCTTTCTTT.

The genes are TRBV5-1 and TRBJ2-1, with 10 bases aligning to TRBD2. The CDR3 has 17 amino acids. CDR1 and CDR2 (germline): SGHRS, YFSETQ. The V segment lost 0 bases and the J segment 8 bases; nucleotides outside the gene matches: 11. CDR3 in DNA: TGCGCCAGCAGCTTGGCCCCCAGCGGGAGGGCTACCGATGAGCAGTTCTTC. Its translation is CASSLAPSGRATDEQFF.

V is TRBV11-1 and J is TRBJ2-6; no clear D. CDR1 and CDR2 (germline): SGHAT, FQDESV (reference sequence). Trimming stripped 5 bases from V and 2 bases from J, with 10 bases between. The CDR3 runs to 15 residues. CDR3 loop: CASSPETAGANVLTF. CDR3 bases: TGTGCCAGCAGCCCAGAGACCGCTGGGGCCAACGTCCTGACTTTC.

The chain couples TRBV5-1 to TRBJ2-7; D gene ambiguous. CDR3 length: 13 amino acids. Trimming took 1 base from V and 2 from J, leaving 7 bases between them. Germline V gene sequence: CDR1 SGHRS, CDR2 YFSETQ. The CDR3 spells CASSLRQAYEQYF. The CDR3 DNA follows: TGCGCCAGCAGCTTGCGACAAGCCTACGAGCAGTACTTC.

The V gene is TRBV20-1, the J gene TRBJ2-1; D ambiguous. The CDR3 sequence is 10 residues long. Trimming cost V 4 bases and J 5 bases, with 3 bases left between them. The germline gives CDR1 DFQATT, CDR2 SNEGSKA (reference sequence). The CDR3 DNA sequence: TGCAGTGCTAAGGACAATGAGCAGTTCTTC. Translated: CSAKDNEQFF.

Only a few counts were recorded for this clone. This chain uses TRBV19 with TRBJ1-5; a possible D gene is TRBD1 (6 bases). V lost 2 bases, J lost 7 bases, and 15 bases lay in between. Germline V gene sequence: CDR1 LNHDA, CDR2 SQIVND (reference sequence). The CDR3 is made up of 15 amino acids. In DNA, the CDR3 is TGTGCCAGTAGTATACCCGCAGGGGTACAACAGCCCCAGCATTTT. It codes for CASSIPAGVQQPQHF.

The chain has TRBV11-1 and TRBJ2-7; D possibly uses TRBD1 or TRBD2 (5 bases each). From germline, CDR1 is SGHAT and CDR2 FQDESV (reference sequence). CDR3 length: 13 amino acids. The V end lost 1 base, the J end lost 6 bases, and 10 bases lay between the germline ends. CDR3 amino acids: CASSLVRGFEQYF. CDR3 sequence (DNA): TGTGCCAGCAGCTTAGTGAGGGGCTTCGAGCAGTACTTC.

The sample holds one count of this clone. The rearrangement uses TRBV30 and TRBJ1-5; D unclear. Trimming cost V 2 bases and J 1 base, with 6 bases left between them. The CDR3 totals 13 residues. Germline CDR1 reads GTSNPN; CDR2 reads SVGIG (reference sequence). The CDR3 DNA follows: TGTGCCTGGAGTCGGGAAAGCAATCAGCCCCAGCATTTT. Its protein product is CAWSRESNQPQHF. Drawing the rest from reference TRBV30 and TRBJ1-5, the complete variable domain is SQTIHQWPATLVQPVGSPLSLECTVEGTSNPNLYWYRQAAGRGLQLLFYSVGIGQISSEVPQNLSASRPQDRQFILSSKKLLLSDSGFYLCAWSRESNQPQHFGDGTRLSIL.

V usage is TRBV7-9 and J usage is TRBJ2-7; 13 bases map to TRBD2. This CDR3 region has 15 residues. The germline V gene encodes CDR1 SEHNR and CDR2 FQNEAQ (reference sequence). The J segment lost 3 bases and the V segment lost 1 base, leaving 0 bases of the junction unmatched. Written as DNA, the CDR3 is TGTGCCAGCAGCTTAGGGACTAGCGGGAGCTACGAGCAGTACTTC. It specifies CASSLGTSGSYEQYF.

The rearrangement joins TRBV30 to TRBJ2-5; TRBD2 aligns across 8 bases. Trimming at V came to 3 bases and at J to 7 bases, leaving 4 bases not matched to a gene. CDR1 and CDR2 (germline): GTSNPN, SVGIG (reference sequence). The CDR3 loop spans 12 amino acids. The DNA of the CDR3 is TGTGCCTGGAGCTTCGGGGGGGTGACCCAGTACTTC. This gives the protein CAWSFGGVTQYF.

The chain is built from TRBV18 and TRBJ2-5, with a tentative D call TRBD1 (6 bases). The CDR3 length is 13 residues. Germline lookup yields CDR1 KGHSH and CDR2 LQKENI. V was clipped by 3 bases and J by 1 base, with 6 bases between them. CDR3 amino acids: CASSPTGQETQYF. For the CDR3, the DNA is TGTGCCAGCTCACCGACAGGCCAAGAGACCCAGTACTTC.

The V call is TRBV11-2, the J call TRBJ2-3; 8 bases fit TRBD2. CDR3 length: 17 residues. V was clipped by 5 bases and J by 1 base; unmatched bases: 11. Germline values: CDR1 SGHAT, CDR2 FQNNGV. The CDR3 sequence is CASSAPAGGIGTDTQYF. The CDR3 DNA reads as TGTGCCAGCAGCGCCCCGGCGGGGGGCATCGGCACAGATACGCAGTATTTT.

The V gene is TRBV11-2, the J gene TRBJ2-7; 10 nucleotides match TRBD1. The J segment lost 10 bases and the V segment lost 3 bases, leaving 12 bases of the junction unmatched. The germline gives CDR1 SGHAT, CDR2 FQNNGV. The CDR3 extends over 15 amino acids. The CDR3 nucleotides read TGTGCCAGCAGCTTCCTGCGGGACAGGGGTTTTCACCAGTACTTC. It translates to CASSFLRDRGFHQYF.

In DNA form, the CDR3 reads TGCGCCAGCAGCTTCGGGACGTGGACTGAAGCTTTCTTT. Its translation is CASSFGTWTEAFF. The chain recombines TRBV5-1 with TRBJ1-1, with D possibly TRBD1 on 5 matching bases. Germline V lookup: CDR1 SGHRS, CDR2 YFSETQ. The CDR3 has 13 amino acids. Trimming removed 2 bases at V and 5 bases at J, with 10 bases between.

This clone appeared a few times. The genes are TRBV18 and TRBJ1-1; unclear D gene. Germline CDR1 is KGHSH and CDR2 is LQKENI. With 3 bases removed from V and 0 bases from J, the gap between germline ends came to 14 bases. CDR3 length: 16 residues. In DNA form, the CDR3 reads TGTGCCAGCTCACCGGTAGCAGCCCTCATGAACACTGAAGCTTTCTTT. Residues: CASSPVAALMNTEAFF.

The CDR3 protein is CASSQGGAGGLRETQYF. The CDR3 bases are TGCGCCAGCAGCCAAGGGGGCGCGGGAGGGCTCCGAGAGACCCAGTACTTC. The chain joins TRBV4-1 to TRBJ2-5, with 9 nucleotides matching TRBD2. Germline V gives CDR1 MGHRA, CDR2 YSYEKL. The CDR3 contains 17 residues. The junction had 10 bases not matched to a gene; V was cut back by 1 base and J by 4 bases.

The genes are TRBV19 and TRBJ2-3; 8 positions match TRBD1. Germline values: CDR1 LNHDA, CDR2 SQIVND (reference sequence). V gave up 6 bases and J gave up 2 bases; unmatched junction bases: 22. This CDR3 contains 20 residues. For the CDR3, the DNA is TGTGCCAGTAGCCCGGAGGGGAGACAGGGGATTAAGAGGACCACAGATACGCAGTATTTT. It encodes CASSPEGRQGIKRTTDTQYF.

The rearrangement uses TRBV15 and TRBJ1-1; D possibly corresponds to TRBD1 (5 bases). This CDR3 spans 15 amino acids. The V end was cut by 3 bases, the J end by 6 bases, with 17 bases between. Germline values: CDR1 LNHNV, CDR2 YYDKDF (reference sequence). The CDR3: CATSRGEEGRPEAFF. In nucleotides, the CDR3 is TGTGCCACCAGCAGGGGAGAGGAGGGGAGGCCTGAAGCTTTCTTT.

The count of this clone is one. This chain connects TRBV19 to TRBJ1-2; TRBD1 matches 12 bases. V trimming: 3 bases; J trimming: 4 bases; junction bases outside the gene matches: 3. Germline-derived CDR1 and CDR2 are LNHDA and SQIVND (reference sequence). This CDR3 comprises 15 residues. In DNA form, the CDR3 reads TGTGCCAGTAGTATTCCGGGACAGGGGGCCTATGGCTACACCTTC. Translation gives CASSIPGQGAYGYTF.

This chain joins TRBV6-1 and TRBJ1-1; D is unclear. Trimming removed 3 bases at V and 4 bases at J, with 6 bases between. The CDR3 totals 12 residues. Germline CDR1 is MNHNS and CDR2 is SASEGT. CDR3 bases: TGTGCCAGCAGTGATTGGTCCACTGAAGCTTTCTTT. Translation gives CASSDWSTEAFF.